The next 18 T cell receptor beta chains were all read from a single sample in a study of cytomegalovirus exposure and HLA in healthy donors. PCR involved 60 Vbeta and 13 Jbeta primers. This table comes from immunoSEQ multiplex PCR, and its TCRdb copy is limited to in-frame clones, with some not included. The sample lists fewer than 40,000 clones; approximately 80% were seen once. Sequencing was done on a sample of PBMCs. These TCRs come from a woman aged 18-29 years in good health and CMV-seronegative.

The rearrangement uses TRBV7-2 and TRBJ2-7, with 11 bases aligning to TRBD2. J gave up 0 bases and V 4 bases, and 5 bases lay outside the gene matches. The germline V gene encodes CDR1 SGHTA and CDR2 FQGNSA. The CDR3 covers 16 residues. The CDR3 DNA follows: TGTGCCAGCAGCTACCTGACTAGCGGGGACTCCTACGAGCAGTACTTC. This translates into CASSYLTSGDSYEQYF.

In DNA form, the CDR3 reads TGTGCCAGTAGTTTAGGCCTCGGGACAGGGGTCAGGACTGAAGCTTTCTTT. Its translation: CASSLGLGTGVRTEAFF. The chain links TRBV19 to TRBJ1-1, with TRBD1 matching 10 bases. This CDR3 is 17 amino acids long. CDR1 LNHDA and CDR2 SQIVND come from the germline V gene (reference sequence). Losses at the gene ends were 5 bases for V and 5 bases for J; bases not matched to a gene: 14. The variable domain in full, with the rest retrieved from reference TRBV19 and TRBJ1-1, is DGGITQSPKYLFRKEGQNVTLSCEQNLNHDAMYWYRQDPGQGLRLIYYSQIVNDFQKGDIAEGYSVSREKKESFPLTVTSAQKNPTAFYLCASSLGLGTGVRTEAFFGQGTRLTVV.

This clone showed up just once. The chain is built from TRBV18 and TRBJ2-1; D not resolved. This CDR3 comprises 13 residues. In germline, CDR1 is KGHSH, CDR2 LQKENI. The V end was cut by 1 base, the J end by 6 bases, with 7 bases between. The CDR3 reads CASSPLVLNEQFF. The CDR3 coding sequence is TGTGCCAGCTCACCACTAGTTCTCAATGAGCAGTTCTTC. The full variable domain, rest sourced from reference TRBV18 and TRBJ2-1, is NAGVMQNPRHLVRRRGQEARLRCSPMKGHSHVYWYRQLPEEGLKFMVYLQKENIIDESGMPKERFSAEFPKEGPSILRIQQVVRGDSAAYFCASSPLVLNEQFFGPGTRLTVL.

This clone came up once. The chain links TRBV25-1 to TRBJ2-7, with 8 bases aligning to TRBD1. The CDR3 is made up of 14 amino acids. V shed 4 bases and J 3 bases; nucleotides not matched to a gene: 5. From germline, CDR1 is MGHDK and CDR2 SYGVNS. Here the CDR3 DNA reads TGTGCCAGCAGTGGTGTCGGGACAGGCTACGAGCAGTACTTC. Its protein is CASSGVGTGYEQYF.

The rearrangement joins TRBV18 to TRBJ1-3, with D hard to call. Trimming took 5 bases from V and 4 from J, leaving 9 bases between them. The CDR3 sequence is 13 residues long. Germline CDR1 is KGHSH and CDR2 is LQKENI. The CDR3 DNA follows: TGTGCCAGCTCAGAGACGGGGGGAAACACCATATATTTT. Translation: CASSETGGNTIYF.

The CDR3 coding sequence is TGTGCCAGTAGTGCCAAGCCTCACCCCCGCACAGATACGCAGTATTTT. It is translated as CASSAKPHPRTDTQYF. The chain combines TRBV19 with TRBJ2-3; D remains ambiguous. The germline gives CDR1 LNHDA, CDR2 SQIVND (reference sequence). The V end was cut by 5 bases, the J end by 1 base, with 16 bases between. The CDR3 contains 16 residues.

The gene calls are TRBV27 and TRBJ2-5; TRBD1 aligns across 7 bases. The end of the DNA is better explained by TRBJ2-7, so the J call may be wrong. The CDR3 is made up of 13 amino acids. Germline assignment: CDR1 MNHEY and CDR2 SMNVEV (reference sequence). CDR3 bases: TGTGCCAGCAGTTCGACAGGGAATTACGAGCAGTACTTC. Protein: CASSSTGNYEQYF.

V gene TRBV5-8 combines with J gene TRBJ2-4; D is possibly TRBD1 (7 bases). The V end was cut by 6 bases, the J end by 2 bases, with 9 bases between. The CDR3 is 13 amino acids. Germline CDR1 SGHTS, CDR2 YDEGEE. DNA of the CDR3: TGTGCCAGCACAGGGGGGTCCAAAAACATTCAGTACTTC. Translating gives CASTGGSKNIQYF. The full variable domain, in which reference TRBV5-8 and TRBJ2-4 provide the parts outside the CDR3, is EAGVTQSPTHLIKTRGQQATLRCSPISGHTSVYWYQQALGLGLQFLLWYDEGEERNRGNFPPRFSGRQFPNYSSELNVNALELEDSALYLCASTGGSKNIQYFGAGTRLSVL.

About this clone: The junction does not match germline at one end; this may be a read error. The chain carries TRBV2 and TRBJ1-2, with D perhaps matching TRBD1 (5 bases). This CDR3 spans 18 amino acids. From germline, CDR1 is SNHLY and CDR2 FYNNEI. This CDR3 is CASNPSGGELSTEYGYPF. CDR3 nucleotide sequence: TGTGCCAGCAACCCCTCCGGGGGGGAACTATCCACCGAATATGGCTACCCCTTC.

The chain employs TRBV28 and TRBJ1-1; 8 positions match TRBD1. J was trimmed by 11 bases and V by 4 bases; bases with no gene match: 12. The V gene's germline CDR1 is MDHEN and CDR2 SYDVKM. The CDR3 totals 14 residues. CDR3 sequence: CASSSGQARQSAFF. The CDR3 nucleotides are TGTGCCAGCAGTTCGGGACAGGCCCGGCAGAGTGCTTTCTTT.

This clone occurred a few times. V usage is TRBV28 and J usage is TRBJ2-7; D not resolved. Deletions cut 2 bases from V and 3 bases from J, with 8 bases between. Germline-derived CDR1 and CDR2 are MDHEN and SYDVKM. The CDR3 runs to 13 residues. CDR3: CASSLTAGYEQYF. CDR3 in DNA: TGTGCCAGCAGTTTAACAGCCGGCTACGAGCAGTACTTC.

This clone was observed once. The genes are TRBV7-2 and TRBJ2-3; D might be TRBD2 (5 bases). Germline assignment: CDR1 SGHTA and CDR2 FQGNSA. The CDR3 has 15 amino acids. Trimming took 0 bases from V and 0 from J, leaving 7 bases between them. Here the CDR3 reads CASSLAPGSTDTQYF. CDR3 in DNA: TGTGCCAGCAGCTTAGCGCCGGGAAGCACAGATACGCAGTATTTT.

The chain uses TRBV28 and TRBJ1-5, with D possibly matching TRBD1 (5 bases). V lost 6 bases and J 6 bases, leaving 9 bases between the germline ends. This CDR3 region has 12 residues. Germline CDR1 is MDHEN and CDR2 is SYDVKM. The CDR3 coding sequence is TGTGCCAGCAGGGGGCTCGCTCAGCCCCAGCATTTT. It yields the protein CASRGLAQPQHF.

The chain employs TRBV7-8 and TRBJ2-5; D call uncertain. Germline assignment: CDR1 SGHVS and CDR2 FQNEAQ. V was shortened by 5 bases and J by 4 bases, with 14 bases between the two germline ends. The CDR3 runs 14 residues. The CDR3 coding sequence is TGTGCCAGCAGCCCCAGTATACTATTAGAGACCCAGTACTTC. This encodes CASSPSILLETQYF.

DNA for the CDR3: TGTGCCAGCAGTCTTGGACAGGGATATGGCTACACCTTC. This codes for CASSLGQGYGYTF. The chain carries TRBV27 and TRBJ1-2; TRBD1 matches at 8 bases. Germline assignment: CDR1 MNHEY and CDR2 SMNVEV (reference sequence). Trimming removed 5 bases from V and 5 bases from J; junction bases left unmatched: 4. The CDR3 covers 13 residues.

The chain links TRBV5-1 to TRBJ2-5, with 8 bases lining up with TRBD1. Unmatched junction bases numbered 12, after V lost 4 bases and J lost 7 bases. This CDR3 has 15 amino acids. Germline V lookup: CDR1 SGHRS, CDR2 YFSETQ. CDR3: CASSISTGQGSTQYF. The CDR3, as DNA: TGCGCCAGCAGCATCTCTACTGGACAGGGTTCGACCCAGTACTTC. Full variable domain (missing parts from reference TRBV5-1 and TRBJ2-5): KAGVTQTPRYLIKTRGQQVTLSCSPISGHRSVSWYQQTPGQGLQFLFEYFSETQRNKGNFPGRFSGRQFSNSRSEMNVSTLELGDSALYLCASSISTGQGSTQYFGPGTRLLVL.

V gene TRBV11-2 combines with J gene TRBJ2-2; 10 bases map to TRBD2. V was pared by 1 base and J by 4 bases, with 12 bases of the junction left unmatched. The CDR3 totals 19 residues. CDR1 and CDR2 from the germline V gene are SGHAT and FQNNGV. CDR3 sequence: CASSLVTSGTGYGTGELFF. Here the CDR3 DNA reads TGTGCCAGCAGCTTAGTAACTAGCGGGACAGGTTATGGCACCGGGGAGCTGTTTTTT.

The CDR3 DNA reads as TGTGCCAGCTCACCACTAGCGGGGGGTTCCTACGAGCAGTACTTC. Protein sequence: CASSPLAGGSYEQYF. J is TRBJ2-7 and V is TRBV18, with 10 bases aligning to TRBD2. With V trimmed by 1 base and J by 1 base, 1 base remained unmatched. CDR3 length: 15 amino acids. Germline-derived CDR1 and CDR2 are KGHSH and LQKENI.